This TCR beta chain was found in a study of cytomegalovirus exposure and HLA in healthy donors. For the study at large: The Caucasian-associated ancestry cluster contained more than 75% of the 300 to 400 genotyped donors. Study-wide findings and caveats: Three CMV-associated chains proved CMV antigen-specific in vitro. Highly shared variants forming one cluster were likely a sequencing artifact.

In the PCR, 60 Vbeta and 13 Jbeta primers were used. Libraries were prepared by immunoSEQ multiplex PCR; TCRdb keeps only in-frame clonotypes and omits some of them. The sample contains around 130,000 clones, around 85% of which appear only once. Nominally healthy donors provided the samples, though records likely missed some immune exposures. About this clone: What it binds is unknown.

The TCR was taken from a man younger than 40 in good health and CMV-seronegative. The specimen was PBMCs.

The CDR3 here is CATSREPGGQPYEQYF. The CDR3 coding sequence is TGTGCCACCAGCAGAGAGCCCGGAGGTCAGCCCTACGAGCAGTACTTC. V gene TRBV15 combines with J gene TRBJ2-7, with D tentatively TRBD2 (5 bases). CDR1 and CDR2 from the germline V gene are LNHNV and YYDKDF (reference sequence). The CDR3 is made up of 16 amino acids. Trimming removed 0 bases at V and 2 bases at J, with 14 bases between.